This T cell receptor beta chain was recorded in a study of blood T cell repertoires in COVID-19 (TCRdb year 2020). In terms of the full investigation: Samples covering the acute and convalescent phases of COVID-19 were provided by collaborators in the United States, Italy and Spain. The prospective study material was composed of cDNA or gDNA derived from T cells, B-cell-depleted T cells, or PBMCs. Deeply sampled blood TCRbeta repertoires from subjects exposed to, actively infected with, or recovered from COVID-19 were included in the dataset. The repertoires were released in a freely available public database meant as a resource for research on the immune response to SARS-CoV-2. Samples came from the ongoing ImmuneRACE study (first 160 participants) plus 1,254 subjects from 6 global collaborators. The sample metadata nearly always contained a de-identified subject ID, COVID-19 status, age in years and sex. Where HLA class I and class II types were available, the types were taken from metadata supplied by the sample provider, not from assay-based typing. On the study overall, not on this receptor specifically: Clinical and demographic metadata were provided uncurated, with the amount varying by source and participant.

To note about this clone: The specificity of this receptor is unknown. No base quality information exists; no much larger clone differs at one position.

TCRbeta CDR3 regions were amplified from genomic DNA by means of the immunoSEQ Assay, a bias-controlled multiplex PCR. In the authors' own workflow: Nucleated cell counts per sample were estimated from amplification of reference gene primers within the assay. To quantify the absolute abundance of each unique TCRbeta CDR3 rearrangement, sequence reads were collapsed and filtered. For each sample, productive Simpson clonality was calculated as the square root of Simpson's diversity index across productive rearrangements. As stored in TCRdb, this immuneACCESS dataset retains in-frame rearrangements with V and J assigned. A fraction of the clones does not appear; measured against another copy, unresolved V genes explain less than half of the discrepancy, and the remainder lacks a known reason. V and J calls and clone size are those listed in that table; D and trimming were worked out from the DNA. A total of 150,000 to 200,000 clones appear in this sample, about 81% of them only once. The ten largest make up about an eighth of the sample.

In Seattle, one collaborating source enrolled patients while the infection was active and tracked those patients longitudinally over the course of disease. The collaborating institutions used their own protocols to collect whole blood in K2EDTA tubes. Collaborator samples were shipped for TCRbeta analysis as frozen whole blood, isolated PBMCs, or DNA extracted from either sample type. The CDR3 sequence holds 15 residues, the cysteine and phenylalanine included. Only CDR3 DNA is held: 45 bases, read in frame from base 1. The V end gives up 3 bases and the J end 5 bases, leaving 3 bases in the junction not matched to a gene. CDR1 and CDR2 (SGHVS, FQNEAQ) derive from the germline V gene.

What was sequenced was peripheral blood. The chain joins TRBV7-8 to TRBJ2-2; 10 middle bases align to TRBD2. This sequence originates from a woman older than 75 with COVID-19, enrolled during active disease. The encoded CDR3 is CASSFPAGGTGELFF. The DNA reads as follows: TGTGCCAGCAGCTTCCCAGCGGGAGGGACCGGGGAGCTGTTTTTT.